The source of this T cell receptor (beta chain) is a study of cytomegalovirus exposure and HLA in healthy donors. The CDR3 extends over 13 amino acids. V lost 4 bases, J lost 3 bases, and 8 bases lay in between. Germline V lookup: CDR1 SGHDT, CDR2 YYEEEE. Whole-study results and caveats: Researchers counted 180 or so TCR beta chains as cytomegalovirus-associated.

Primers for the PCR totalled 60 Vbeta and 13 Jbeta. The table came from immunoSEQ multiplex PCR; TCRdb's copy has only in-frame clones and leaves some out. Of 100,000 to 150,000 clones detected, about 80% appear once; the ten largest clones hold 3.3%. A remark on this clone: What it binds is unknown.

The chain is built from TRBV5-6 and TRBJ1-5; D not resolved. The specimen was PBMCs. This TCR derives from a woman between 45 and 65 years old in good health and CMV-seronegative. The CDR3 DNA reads TGTGCCAGCAGCGAGAGGGACAATCAGCCCCAGCATTTT. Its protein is CASSERDNQPQHF.